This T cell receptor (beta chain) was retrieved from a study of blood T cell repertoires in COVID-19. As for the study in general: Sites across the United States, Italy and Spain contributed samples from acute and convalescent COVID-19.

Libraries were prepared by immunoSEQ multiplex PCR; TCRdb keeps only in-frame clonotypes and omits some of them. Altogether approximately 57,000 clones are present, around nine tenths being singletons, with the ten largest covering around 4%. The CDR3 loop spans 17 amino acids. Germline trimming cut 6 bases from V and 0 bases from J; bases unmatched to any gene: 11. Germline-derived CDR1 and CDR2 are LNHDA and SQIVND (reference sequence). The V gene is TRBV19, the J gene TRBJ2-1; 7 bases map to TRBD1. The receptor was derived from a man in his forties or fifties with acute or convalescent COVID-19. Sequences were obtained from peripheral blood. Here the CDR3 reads CASRTRQGLSSYNEQFF. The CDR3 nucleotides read TGTGCCAGTAGAACCCGACAGGGTTTGAGCTCCTACAATGAGCAGTTCTTC.